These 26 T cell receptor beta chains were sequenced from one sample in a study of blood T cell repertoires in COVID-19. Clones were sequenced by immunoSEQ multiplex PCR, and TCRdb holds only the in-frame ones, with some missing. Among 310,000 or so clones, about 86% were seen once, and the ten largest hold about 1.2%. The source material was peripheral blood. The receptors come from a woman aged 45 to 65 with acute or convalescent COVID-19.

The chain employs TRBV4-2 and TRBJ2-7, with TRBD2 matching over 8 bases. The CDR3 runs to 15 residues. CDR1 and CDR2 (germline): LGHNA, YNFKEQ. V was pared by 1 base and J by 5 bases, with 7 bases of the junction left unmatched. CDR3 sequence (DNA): TGTGCCAGCAGCCAAGCGGGAGGGCCTTGGGACGAGCAGTACTTC. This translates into CASSQAGGPWDEQYF.

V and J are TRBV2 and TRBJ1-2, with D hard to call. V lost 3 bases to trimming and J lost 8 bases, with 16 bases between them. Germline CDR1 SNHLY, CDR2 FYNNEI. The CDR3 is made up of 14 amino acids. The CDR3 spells CASSDNSQSGGYTF. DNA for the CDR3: TGTGCCAGCAGTGATAACTCCCAAAGCGGAGGCTACACCTTC.

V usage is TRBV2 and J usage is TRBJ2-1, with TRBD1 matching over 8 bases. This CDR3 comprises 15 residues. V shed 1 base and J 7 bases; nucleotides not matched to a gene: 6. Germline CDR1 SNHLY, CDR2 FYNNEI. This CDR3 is CASSEEAGGLNEQFF. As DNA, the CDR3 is TGTGCCAGCAGTGAAGAGGCAGGGGGCCTTAATGAGCAGTTCTTC.

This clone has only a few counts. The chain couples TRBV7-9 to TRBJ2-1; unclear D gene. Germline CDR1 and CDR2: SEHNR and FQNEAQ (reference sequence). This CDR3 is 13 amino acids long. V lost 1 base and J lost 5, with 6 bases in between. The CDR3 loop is CASSLGVDNEQFF. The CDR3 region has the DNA TGTGCCAGCAGCTTAGGTGTCGACAATGAGCAGTTCTTC.

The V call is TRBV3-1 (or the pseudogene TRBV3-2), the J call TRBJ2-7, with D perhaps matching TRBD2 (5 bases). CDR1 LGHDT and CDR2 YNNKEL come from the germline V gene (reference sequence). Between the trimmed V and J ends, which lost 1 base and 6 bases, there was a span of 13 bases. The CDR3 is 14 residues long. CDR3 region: CASSQGRLLGEQYF. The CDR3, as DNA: TGTGCCAGCAGCCAAGGGAGACTACTCGGCGAGCAGTACTTC.

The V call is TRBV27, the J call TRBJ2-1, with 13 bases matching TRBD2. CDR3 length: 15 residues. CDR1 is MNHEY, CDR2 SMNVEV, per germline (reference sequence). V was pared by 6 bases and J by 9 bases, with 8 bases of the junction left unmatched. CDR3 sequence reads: CASRSGTSGTSEQFF. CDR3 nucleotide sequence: TGTGCCAGCAGGTCCGGGACTAGCGGGACAAGTGAGCAGTTCTTC.

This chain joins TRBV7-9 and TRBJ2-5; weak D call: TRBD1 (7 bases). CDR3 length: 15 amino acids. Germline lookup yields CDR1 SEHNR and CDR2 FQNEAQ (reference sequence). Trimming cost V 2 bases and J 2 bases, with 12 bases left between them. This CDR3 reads CASSLRQGLQETQYF. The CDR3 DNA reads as TGTGCCAGCAGCTTAAGACAGGGACTTCAAGAGACCCAGTACTTC.

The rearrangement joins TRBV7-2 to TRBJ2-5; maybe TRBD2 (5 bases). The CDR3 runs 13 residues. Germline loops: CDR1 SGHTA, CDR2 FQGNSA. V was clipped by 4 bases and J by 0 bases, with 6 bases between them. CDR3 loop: CASSSDYQETQYF. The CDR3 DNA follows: TGTGCCAGCAGCTCGGACTACCAAGAGACCCAGTACTTC.

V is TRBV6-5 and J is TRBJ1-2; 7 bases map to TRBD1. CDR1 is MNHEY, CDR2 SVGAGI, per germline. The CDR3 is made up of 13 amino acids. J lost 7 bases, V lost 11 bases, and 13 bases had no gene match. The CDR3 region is CAVREEGGSGYTF. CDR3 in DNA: TGTGCCGTGCGGGAGGAAGGGGGCAGTGGCTACACCTTC.

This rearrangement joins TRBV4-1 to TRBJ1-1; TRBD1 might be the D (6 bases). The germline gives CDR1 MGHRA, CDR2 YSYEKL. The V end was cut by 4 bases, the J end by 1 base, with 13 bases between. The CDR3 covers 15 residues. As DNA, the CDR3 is TGCGCCAGCAGCCCATACAGGGACCAGAACACTGAAGCTTTCTTT. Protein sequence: CASSPYRDQNTEAFF.

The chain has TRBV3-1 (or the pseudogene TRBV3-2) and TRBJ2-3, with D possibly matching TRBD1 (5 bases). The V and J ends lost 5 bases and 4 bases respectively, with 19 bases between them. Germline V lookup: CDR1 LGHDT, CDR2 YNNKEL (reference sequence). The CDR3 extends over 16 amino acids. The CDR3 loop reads CASSRSSQGGADTQYF. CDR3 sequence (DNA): TGTGCCAGCAGCAGGAGTAGCCAGGGCGGCGCAGATACGCAGTATTTT.

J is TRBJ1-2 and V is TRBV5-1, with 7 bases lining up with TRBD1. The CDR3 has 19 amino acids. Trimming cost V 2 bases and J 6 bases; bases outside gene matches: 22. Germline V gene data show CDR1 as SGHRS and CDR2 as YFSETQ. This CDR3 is CASSFLPPDRESLGDGYTF. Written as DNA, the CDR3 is TGCGCCAGCAGCTTCCTCCCCCCCGACAGGGAAAGTTTGGGCGATGGCTACACCTTC.

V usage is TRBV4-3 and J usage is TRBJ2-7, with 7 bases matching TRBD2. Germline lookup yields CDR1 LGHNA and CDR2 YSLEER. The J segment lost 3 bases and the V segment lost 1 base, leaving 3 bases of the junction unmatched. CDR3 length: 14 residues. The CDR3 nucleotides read TGCGCCAGCAGCCAAGGGCTAGCGGTCTACGAGCAGTACTTC. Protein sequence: CASSQGLAVYEQYF.

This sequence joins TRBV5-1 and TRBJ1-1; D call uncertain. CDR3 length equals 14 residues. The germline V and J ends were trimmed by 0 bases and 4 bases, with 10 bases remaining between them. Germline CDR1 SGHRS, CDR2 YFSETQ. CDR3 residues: CASSLAGPRTEAFF. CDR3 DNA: TGCGCCAGCAGCTTGGCAGGCCCCCGCACTGAAGCTTTCTTT.

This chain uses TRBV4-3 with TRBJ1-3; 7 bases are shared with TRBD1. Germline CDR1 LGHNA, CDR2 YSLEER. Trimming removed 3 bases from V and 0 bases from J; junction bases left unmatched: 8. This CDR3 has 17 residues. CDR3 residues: CASSQGGQSHSGNTIYF. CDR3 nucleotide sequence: TGCGCCAGCAGCCAGGGGGGACAGTCGCACTCTGGAAACACCATATATTTT.

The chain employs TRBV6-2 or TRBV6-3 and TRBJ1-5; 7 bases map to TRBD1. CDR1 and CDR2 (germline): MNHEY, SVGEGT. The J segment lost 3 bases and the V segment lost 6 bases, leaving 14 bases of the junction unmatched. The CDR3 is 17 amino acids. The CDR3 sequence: CASSSLPQGLFNQPQHF. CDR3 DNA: TGTGCCAGCAGCTCCCTACCACAGGGGCTTTTCAATCAGCCCCAGCATTTT.

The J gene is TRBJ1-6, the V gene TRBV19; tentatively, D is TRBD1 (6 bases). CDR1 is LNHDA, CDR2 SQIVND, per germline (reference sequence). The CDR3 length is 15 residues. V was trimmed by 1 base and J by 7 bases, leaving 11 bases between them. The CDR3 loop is CASSIVQGLNSPLHF. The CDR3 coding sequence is TGTGCCAGTAGTATAGTTCAGGGGCTAAATTCACCCCTCCACTTT.

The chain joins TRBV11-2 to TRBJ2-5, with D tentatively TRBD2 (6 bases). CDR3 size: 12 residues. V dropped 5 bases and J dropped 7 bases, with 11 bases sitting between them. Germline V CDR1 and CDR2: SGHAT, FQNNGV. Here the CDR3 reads CASSLPGGTQYF. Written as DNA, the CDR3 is TGTGCCAGCAGCCTCCCCGGGGGGACCCAGTACTTC.

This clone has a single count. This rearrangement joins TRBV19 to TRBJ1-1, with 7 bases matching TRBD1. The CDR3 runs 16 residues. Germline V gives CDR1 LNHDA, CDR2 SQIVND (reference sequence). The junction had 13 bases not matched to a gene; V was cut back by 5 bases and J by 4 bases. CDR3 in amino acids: CASSVPGDSSSTEAFF. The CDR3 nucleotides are TGTGCCAGTAGTGTCCCCGGGGACAGCTCCAGCACTGAAGCTTTCTTT.

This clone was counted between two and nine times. The CDR3 region has the DNA TGCGCCAGCAGTCCGAGGAGGGACACTGAAGCTTTCTTT. This sequence encodes CASSPRRDTEAFF. The chain uses TRBV5-1 and TRBJ1-1; no firm D call. Germline loops: CDR1 SGHRS, CDR2 YFSETQ. CDR3 length: 13 residues. Trimming took 5 bases from V and 3 from J, leaving 11 bases between them.

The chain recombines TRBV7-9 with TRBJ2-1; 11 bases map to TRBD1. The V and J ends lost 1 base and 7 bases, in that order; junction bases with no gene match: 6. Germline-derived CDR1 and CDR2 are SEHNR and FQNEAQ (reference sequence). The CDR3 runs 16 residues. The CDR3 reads CASSLVGQGASNEQFF. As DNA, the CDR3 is TGTGCCAGCAGCTTAGTAGGACAGGGGGCGTCAAATGAGCAGTTCTTC.

CDR3 region: CASGITGVSYNEQFF. The CDR3 DNA is TGTGCTAGTGGTATTACAGGGGTCTCCTACAATGAGCAGTTCTTC. The rearrangement uses TRBV12-5 and TRBJ2-1; 7 nucleotides agree with TRBD1. The CDR3 consists of 15 residues. Trimming removed 5 bases from V and 0 bases from J; junction bases left unmatched: 4. Germline V gene lookup returns CDR1 LGHNT and CDR2 FRNRAP.

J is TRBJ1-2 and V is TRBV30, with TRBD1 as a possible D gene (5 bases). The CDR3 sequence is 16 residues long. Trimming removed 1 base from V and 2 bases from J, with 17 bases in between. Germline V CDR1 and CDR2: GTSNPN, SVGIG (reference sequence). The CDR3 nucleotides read TGTGCCTGGAGTGGCCCCCGAACAGGAATGAACTATGGCTACACCTTC. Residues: CAWSGPRTGMNYGYTF.

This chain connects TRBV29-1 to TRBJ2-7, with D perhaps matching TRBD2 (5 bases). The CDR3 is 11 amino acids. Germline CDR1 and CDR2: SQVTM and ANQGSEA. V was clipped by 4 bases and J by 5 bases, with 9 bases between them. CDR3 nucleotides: TGCAGCGTTGGGGGTAGCGACGAGCAGTACGTC. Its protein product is CSVGGSDEQYV.

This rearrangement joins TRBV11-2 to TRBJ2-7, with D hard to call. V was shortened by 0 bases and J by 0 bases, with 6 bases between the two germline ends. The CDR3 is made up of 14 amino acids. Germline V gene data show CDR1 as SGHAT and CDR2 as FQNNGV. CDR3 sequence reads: CASSLEVSSYEQYF. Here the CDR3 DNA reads TGTGCCAGCAGCTTAGAAGTTAGCTCCTACGAGCAGTACTTC. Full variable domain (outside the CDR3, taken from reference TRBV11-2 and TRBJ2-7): EAGVAQSPRYKIIEKRQSVAFWCNPISGHATLYWYQQILGQGPKLLIQFQNNGVVDDSQLPKDRFSAERLKGVDSTLKIQPAKLEDSAVYLCASSLEVSSYEQYFGPGTRLTVT.

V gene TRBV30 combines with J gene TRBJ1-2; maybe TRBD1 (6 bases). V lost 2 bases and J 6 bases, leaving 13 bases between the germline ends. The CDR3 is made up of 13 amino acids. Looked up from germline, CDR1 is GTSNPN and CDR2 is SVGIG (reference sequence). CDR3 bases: TGTGCCTGGAGTAGAGATCAGGGGCATGGCTACACCTTC. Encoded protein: CAWSRDQGHGYTF. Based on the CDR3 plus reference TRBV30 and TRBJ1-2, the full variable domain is SQTIHQWPATLVQPVGSPLSLECTVEGTSNPNLYWYRQAAGRGLQLLFYSVGIGQISSEVPQNLSASRPQDRQFILSSKKLLLSDSGFYLCAWSRDQGHGYTFGSGTRLTVV.